A selection of T cell receptor beta chains follows, all from one sample in a study of human T cells and chemical hapten exposure. MiXCR, run by TCRdb on the RACE reads, gives a single entry per CDR3 protein. The profile shows tens of thousands of distinct CDR3 sequences, 9.6% of them singletons. Material: whole blood, obtained in connection with sensitization to the hapten diphenylcyclopropenone (DPC). The receptors were sampled from a woman aged 40 to 50 with alopecia areata. Some clones in this sample may be carry-over from other donors' samples. Each CDR3 is given with its conserved first and last residue. Fields, in order: V gene, J gene, D gene, clone size, CDR3 DNA, CDR3 protein. A D gene is named only where the DNA matches it firmly. Size is stated for part of the rows, as once, few or many counts, or as a class when the clone is expanded.

V: TRBV7-9; J: TRBJ2-5; D: NA; size: many; DNA: TGTGCCAGCAGCCGGGTCCCGGGAACCGCACAAGAGACCCAGTACTTC; CDR3: CASSRVPGTAQETQYF
V: TRBV6-6; J: TRBJ1-1; D: NA; size: NA; DNA: TGTGCCAGCAGCCCCGTTCGGCAGGGGATGACTGAAGCTTTCTTT; CDR3: CASSPVRQGMTEAFF
V: TRBV15; J: TRBJ2-7; D: TRBD1; size: many; DNA: TGTGCCACCAGCAGAGATGGTGACAGGGAAGACCAGTACTTC; CDR3: CATSRDGDREDQYF
V: TRBV4-3; J: TRBJ2-3; D: NA; size: NA; DNA: TGCGCCAGTGGGGCTAGCACAGATACGCAGTATTTT; CDR3: CASGASTDTQYF
V: TRBV7-9; J: TRBJ1-5; D: NA; size: NA; DNA: TGTGCCGGGGGGCCGGAGGTCGGACAGCCCCAGCATTTT; CDR3: CAGGPEVGQPQHF
V: TRBV18; J: TRBJ2-7; D: NA; size: many; DNA: TGTGCCAGCTCACCTCCGCAGGGGTCGAAAACCTACGAGCAGTACTTC; CDR3: CASSPPQGSKTYEQYF
V: TRBV7-2; J: TRBJ2-3; D: NA; size: few; DNA: TGTGCCAGCAGCGTGATGGCAGATACGCAGTATTTT; CDR3: CASSVMADTQYF
V: TRBV12-3/TRBV12-4; J: TRBJ2-2; D: NA; size: many; DNA: TGTGCCAGCAGGAGTGGAAAAGGTAGCGGGGAGCTGTTTTTT; CDR3: CASRSGKGSGELFF
V: TRBV12-3/TRBV12-4; J: TRBJ1-5; D: NA; size: many; DNA: TGTGCCAGCAGTTTAGTGGGTCTCGGGGATCAGCCCCAGCATTTT; CDR3: CASSLVGLGDQPQHF
V: TRBV18; J: TRBJ1-6; D: NA; size: many; DNA: TGTGCCAGCTCACCACAGGCCGAAAATTCACCCCTCCACTTT; CDR3: CASSPQAENSPLHF
V: TRBV6-5; J: TRBJ2-7; D: TRBD1; size: NA; DNA: TGTGCCAGCAGTTACTCGATACAGGGGGTAGGTGAGCAGTACTTC; CDR3: CASSYSIQGVGEQYF
V: TRBV11-2; J: TRBJ2-1; D: NA; size: NA; DNA: TGTGCCAGCAGCGCCCCCACCTACAATGAGCAGTTCTTC; CDR3: CASSAPTYNEQFF
V: TRBV23-1; J: TRBJ2-5; D: TRBD1; size: NA; DNA: TGCGCCAGCAGTCGCGGACAGGGCCAAGAGACCCAGTACTTC; CDR3: CASSRGQGQETQYF
V: TRBV7-9; J: TRBJ2-7; D: TRBD1; size: few; DNA: TGTGCCAGCAGTTTCGGGACAGGGAGTTACGAGCAGTACTTC; CDR3: CASSFGTGSYEQYF
V: TRBV6-6; J: TRBJ1-2; D: NA; size: many; DNA: TGTGCCAGCAGTTCGGGGTCCCCGCCCGGCTACACCTTC; CDR3: CASSSGSPPGYTF
V: TRBV7-9; J: TRBJ2-1; D: TRBD2; size: few; DNA: TGTGCCAGCAGCTTAGCCGTTTCAAGCGGGGCCTACAATGAGCAGTTCTTC; CDR3: CASSLAVSSGAYNEQFF
V: TRBV7-2; J: TRBJ1-2; D: NA; size: many; DNA: TGTGCCACGGCCGTCTCGGTCGGGGAGCACTATGGCTACACCTTC; CDR3: CATAVSVGEHYGYTF
V: TRBV7-7; J: TRBJ1-5; D: NA; size: many; DNA: TGTGCTAGCAGCCGCCGGCATGTCAGCAATCAGCCCCAGCATTTT; CDR3: CASSRRHVSNQPQHF
V: TRBV4-2; J: TRBJ2-7; D: TRBD2; size: NA; DNA: TGTGCCAGCAGCCCACGGACTAGCGGGGTTGAGGAGCAGTACTTC; CDR3: CASSPRTSGVEEQYF
V: TRBV6-4; J: TRBJ2-1; D: TRBD2; size: NA; DNA: TGTGCCAGCAGTGAAAATCCGATTGAAGCGGGGTTCGACAATGAGCAGTTCTTC; CDR3: CASSENPIEAGFDNEQFF
V: TRBV27; J: TRBJ2-3; D: NA; size: many; DNA: TGTGCCAGCAGTTTCTTGCGGAGCACAGATACGCAGTATTTT; CDR3: CASSFLRSTDTQYF
V: TRBV7-9; J: TRBJ1-4; D: NA; size: NA; DNA: TGTGCCAGCAGCTTTAACTATGCGACGGAGGAAAAACTGTTTTTT; CDR3: CASSFNYATEEKLFF
V: TRBV12-3/TRBV12-4; J: TRBJ1-5; D: TRBD1; size: NA; DNA: TGTGCCAGCAGTTTAGACAGGACAGGGCCCCAGCATTTT; CDR3: CASSLDRTGPQHF
V: TRBV6-6; J: TRBJ1-1; D: NA; size: many; DNA: TGTGCCAGCAGTTACCCGACTGGGGCGAACACTGAAGCTTTCTTT; CDR3: CASSYPTGANTEAFF
V: TRBV6-2/TRBV6-3; J: TRBJ2-1; D: NA; size: few; DNA: TGTGCCAGTACTTCCTCCGGGACTCCCTACAATGAGCAGTTCTTC; CDR3: CASTSSGTPYNEQFF
V: TRBV2; J: TRBJ2-4; D: NA; size: many; DNA: TGTGCCAGCCTAGCTAGCGAGGTTACCAAAAACATTCAGTACTTC; CDR3: CASLASEVTKNIQYF
V: TRBV27; J: TRBJ1-4; D: NA; size: many; DNA: TGTGCCAGCCGAAATCTGGGGGCGACTAATGAAAAACTGTTTTTT; CDR3: CASRNLGATNEKLFF
V: TRBV4-1; J: TRBJ2-5; D: NA; size: many; DNA: TGCGCCAGCAGCCAACTCGCAGGAGGGGAGACCCAGTACTTC; CDR3: CASSQLAGGETQYF
V: TRBV14; J: TRBJ2-2; D: NA; size: many; DNA: TGTGCCAGCAGCCAAGATCGGGGGAATCCGAACACCGGGGAGCTGTTTTTT; CDR3: CASSQDRGNPNTGELFF
V: TRBV18; J: TRBJ1-2; D: NA; size: few; DNA: TGTGCCAGCTCAACTCGACAGGACGTCCACACCTTC; CDR3: CASSTRQDVHTF
V: TRBV5-1; J: TRBJ1-2; D: NA; size: many; DNA: TGCGCCAGCAGCTGGTCAGAGGGGAGCTATGGCTACACCTTC; CDR3: CASSWSEGSYGYTF
V: TRBV5-5; J: TRBJ2-3; D: NA; size: many; DNA: TGTGCCAGCACCCTTGGGGCCAGTAGCACAGATACGCAGTATTTT; CDR3: CASTLGASSTDTQYF
V: TRBV13; J: TRBJ2-7; D: NA; size: few; DNA: TGTGTCAGCAGCCTGAGGACGGGAACCTACGAGCAGTACTTC; CDR3: CVSSLRTGTYEQYF
V: TRBV11-2; J: TRBJ2-7; D: NA; size: many; DNA: TGTGCCAGCAGCTTAAGGAGGACGGGGTCCTCCTACGAGCAGTACTTC; CDR3: CASSLRRTGSSYEQYF
V: TRBV7-2; J: TRBJ2-2; D: NA; size: NA; DNA: TGTGCCAGCAGCCAAAATGGGGGTCGGGAGCTGTTTTTT; CDR3: CASSQNGGRELFF
V: TRBV20-1; J: TRBJ1-5; D: NA; size: few; DNA: TGCAGTGCTAGAGACAGGGTTGGCAATCAGCCCCAGCATTTT; CDR3: CSARDRVGNQPQHF
V: TRBV10-2; J: TRBJ1-1; D: NA; size: NA; DNA: TGCGCCAGCAGGGAAATGAACACTGAAGCTTTCTTT; CDR3: CASREMNTEAFF
V: TRBV6-5; J: TRBJ2-6; D: NA; size: few; DNA: TGTGCCAGCAGTTATTTTCGAGCCCAGGGGAGCTCTGGGGCCAACGTCCTGACTTTC; CDR3: CASSYFRAQGSSGANVLTF
V: TRBV27; J: TRBJ1-2; D: TRBD1; size: many; DNA: TGTGCCAGCAGGGGACAGGGGGCTTTTGTAAGTGGCTACACCTTC; CDR3: CASRGQGAFVSGYTF
V: TRBV6-5; J: TRBJ1-2; D: NA; size: many; DNA: TGTGCCAGCAGGCGACAGGATTCTAACTATGGCTACACCTTC; CDR3: CASRRQDSNYGYTF
V: TRBV25-1; J: TRBJ2-7; D: NA; size: few; DNA: TGTGCCAGCAGAGATAGCGGAGCCTACGAGCAGTACTTC; CDR3: CASRDSGAYEQYF